Listed here is a single TCR beta chain. Its specificity is unknown. This sample was taken from a study of early T cells in non-severe SARS-CoV-2 infection. There are 15 residues in the CDR3. V was cut by 2 bases and J by 1 base, with 12 bases left in between. Germline V CDR1 and CDR2: ENHRY, SYGVKD. Individual cDNA molecules were tagged with unique molecular identifiers, the study reported. TCRdb re-derived calls from the 5' RACE reads in MiXCR, one entry per CDR3 protein. The profile shows about 50,000 distinct CDR3 sequences, about 10% of them singletons. Study-wide results and limits: Matches to VDJdb favored anti-spike CD8 responses and missed private and CD4 specificities.

The TCR was taken from an adult who was a healthcare worker with PCR-confirmed SARS-CoV-2 infection or an uninfected control (not recorded which). The gene calls are TRBV10-3 and TRBJ2-7; D is ambiguous. Sequenced input: whole blood. DNA for the CDR3: TGTGCCATCAGTGAGCGGTCAGGATCTTCCTACGAGCAGTACTTC. Protein: CAISERSGSSYEQYF.